This T cell receptor beta chain was sequenced during a study of T cell repertoires in cytomegalovirus infection. A word on this clonotype: Its antigen is still unknown.

From the reads, TCRdb called clonotypes with MiXCR, one entry per CDR3 protein. The sample lists around 6,000 distinct CDR3 sequences, 50% to 55% occurring once. This CDR3 is 15 amino acids long. With V trimmed by 6 bases and J by 0 bases, 2 bases remained unmatched. The germline V gene encodes CDR1 LNHDA and CDR2 SQIVND (reference sequence). The sequencing input was PBMCs, sequenced either directly or after in vitro stimulation (not recorded which). V gene TRBV19 combines with J gene TRBJ1-4, with TRBD1 matching 9 bases. The source is a human donor in good health (CMV status not recorded). Some clones in this sample may be carry-over from other donors' samples. The DNA for the CDR3 is TGTGCCAGTAGGGACAGGGGTGCAACTAATGAAAAACTGTTTTTT. It specifies CASRDRGATNEKLFF.